This T cell receptor beta chain was documented in a study of shared clonotypes between healthy human individuals. Study-wide findings and caveats: Researchers sampled blood only, noting tissue repertoires likely differ.

About this clone itself: Its antigen is still unknown.

CDR1 is SEHNR, CDR2 FQNEAQ, per germline (reference sequence). The V and J ends lost 2 bases and 5 bases, in that order; junction bases with no gene match: 2. CDR3 length: 14 amino acids. Only in-frame clones appear in the TCRdb table, and some are missing; sequencing was by immunoSEQ multiplex PCR. Of a few hundred thousand clones listed, just over 65% were seen once; the top ten hold over 8.5%. The genes are TRBV7-9 and TRBJ2-1, with 8 nucleotides matching TRBD1. The receptor's source is a man aged 30-40 years in good health. Sequencing was carried out using memory CD4+ T cells sorted from blood. Sample subset: CD45RA-negative fraction. CDR3 nucleotides: TGTGCCAGCAGCTTAATGGGACAGGACAATGAGCAGTTCTTC. It specifies CASSLMGQDNEQFF.